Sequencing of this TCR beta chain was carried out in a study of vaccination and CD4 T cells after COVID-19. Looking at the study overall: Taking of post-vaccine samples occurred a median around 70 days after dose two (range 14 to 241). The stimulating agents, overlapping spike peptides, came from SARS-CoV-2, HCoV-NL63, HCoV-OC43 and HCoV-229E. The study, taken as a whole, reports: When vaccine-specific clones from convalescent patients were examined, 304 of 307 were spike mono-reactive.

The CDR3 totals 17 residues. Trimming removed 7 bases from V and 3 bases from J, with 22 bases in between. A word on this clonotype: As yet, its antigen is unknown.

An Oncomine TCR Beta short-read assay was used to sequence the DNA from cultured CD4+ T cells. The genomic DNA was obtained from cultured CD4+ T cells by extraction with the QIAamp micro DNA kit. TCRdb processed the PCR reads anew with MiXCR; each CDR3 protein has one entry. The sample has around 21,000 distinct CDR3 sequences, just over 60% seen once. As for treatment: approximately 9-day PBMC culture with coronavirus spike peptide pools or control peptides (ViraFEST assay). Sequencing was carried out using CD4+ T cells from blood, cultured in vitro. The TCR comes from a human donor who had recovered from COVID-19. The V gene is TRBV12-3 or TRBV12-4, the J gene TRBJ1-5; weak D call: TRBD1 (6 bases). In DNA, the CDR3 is TGTGCCAGCACCCCCAGGGGAGGGGCCCAAATCAATCAGCCCCAGCATTTT. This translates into CASTPRGGAQINQPQHF.